This TCR beta chain was obtained from a study of cytomegalovirus exposure and HLA in healthy donors. Whole-study results and caveats: HLA allele associations emerged for about 16,000 TCR beta sequences in a later analysis, at 0.05 false discovery rate. Among TCR sequences, most were rare, though some public TCRs appeared in many donors.

This clone has just a few counts. Its matching antigen is unknown. Germline CDR1 reads SGHNT; CDR2 reads YYREEE (reference sequence). This CDR3 has 12 amino acids. In the PCR, 60 Vbeta and 13 Jbeta primers were used. Sequenced by immunoSEQ multiplex PCR; TCRdb stores in-frame clones only, minus some. The data hold more than 100,000 clones, with approximately 10% observed a single time. The sequenced sample was PBMCs. This chain links TRBV5-4 with TRBJ2-5; D might be TRBD1 (6 bases). The DNA matches TRBJ2-7 better at its end, which makes the J call doubtful. The sequence derives from a woman aged 40 to 50 in good health and CMV-seropositive. The CDR3 sequence is CASSYDRNEQYF. In nucleotides, the CDR3 is TGTGCCAGCAGCTATGACAGGAACGAGCAGTACTTC.